This T cell receptor beta chain was recorded in a study of blood T cells in healthy people across ages. Through a sample-barcoded 5' primer and a J-beta primer mix, a second PCR was run for about 6 to 12 cycles. One entry per CDR3 protein results from TCRdb running MiXCR on the 5' RACE reads. The sample holds about 1.5 million distinct CDR3 sequences; less than 45% are singletons and the top ten take 4%. This CDR3 contains 14 residues. The J segment lost 7 bases and the V segment lost 2 bases, leaving 8 bases of the junction unmatched. Germline-derived CDR1 and CDR2 are SGHTA and FQGNSA. The sample taken for sequencing was blood. This sequence originates from a woman aged 18-29 years in good health. V and J are TRBV7-2 and TRBJ2-7; 7 bases match TRBD1. CDR3 protein: CASSLRQGIGEQYF. The CDR3 nucleotides are TGTGCCAGCAGCTTACGACAGGGAATAGGAGAGCAGTACTTC. The full variable domain, with the rest looked up from reference TRBV7-2 and TRBJ2-7, is GAGVSQSPSNKVTEKGKDVELRCDPISGHTALYWYRQSLGQGLEFLIYFQGNSAPDKSGLPSDRFSAERTGGSVSTLTIQRTQQEDSAVYLCASSLRQGIGEQYFGPGTRLTVT.